The rows below give T cell receptor beta chains drawn from one sample of a study of somatic mutations in cytotoxic T cells in rheumatoid arthritis. Using immunoSEQ multiplex PCR, the repertoire was profiled, and TCRdb retains in-frame clones only, with some absent. The profile shows under 25,000 clones, approximately 81% of them singletons. Sequenced input: CD8+ T cells sorted from blood. These receptors were collected from a woman aged 40 to 50 with rheumatoid arthritis. Both conserved end residues are part of each CDR3. A D gene is named only where the DNA matches it firmly. The size of a clone is reported for some rows only, either as once, few or many, or as a class for expanded clones.

TGTGCCAGCAGTTTGGTGGCTAGCGGGGGGGCGAACGAGCAGTACTTC CASSLVASGGANEQYF TRBV27 - TRBJ2-7 TRBD2
TGTGCCATCAGTGAGTCCGGTACAGTGGAGAACACTGAAGCTTTCTTT CAISESGTVENTEAFF TRBV10-3 - TRBJ1-1 -
TGTGCCAGCACGGCCGGGACTAGCGGCTCCTACGAGCAGTACTTC CASTAGTSGSYEQYF TRBV4-2 - TRBJ2-7 TRBD2
TGTGCCAGTAGTATGGCGCTAGCGGGAAACCTCTACAATGAGCAGTTCTTC CASSMALAGNLYNEQFF TRBV19 - TRBJ2-1 TRBD2
TGTGCCAGCAGCTTGTCTCAGGGCGGGGGCACTGAAGCTTTCTTT CASSLSQGGGTEAFF TRBV7-3 few TRBJ1-1 -
TGTGCCACCAGCAAAGGACTAGCTAGCACAGATACGCAGTATTTT CATSKGLASTDTQYF TRBV15 large TRBJ2-3 TRBD2
TGCGCCAGTCACGGGGTCAATGAAAAACTGTTTTTT CASHGVNEKLFF TRBV10-2 - TRBJ1-4 -
TGTGCCAGCAGCGACCCCAGGGGGCTCTCCTACGAGCAGTACTTC CASSDPRGLSYEQYF TRBV5-6 few TRBJ2-7 TRBD1
TGTGCCAGCAGCTCCCCGGACAGTTATAATGAAAAACTGTTTTTT CASSSPDSYNEKLFF TRBV7-6 - TRBJ1-4 -
TGTGCCAGCAGCCCTAGCACAGATACGCAGTATTTT CASSPSTDTQYF TRBV9 - TRBJ2-3 -
TGTGCCACCAGCAGGGACGGGAGTGGGACAGATACGCAGTATTTT CATSRDGSGTDTQYF TRBV15 - TRBJ2-3 -
TGTGCCCACATGGGGACACCAGACTATGGCTACACCTTC CAHMGTPDYGYTF TRBV6-1 - TRBJ1-2 -
TGTGCCAGCATGGGGCCCTACGAGCAGTACTTC CASMGPYEQYF TRBV11-2 - TRBJ2-7 -
TGTGCCAGCAGTGTGGTAGCGGGAAACTACGAGCAGTACTTC CASSVVAGNYEQYF TRBV6-5 once TRBJ2-7 TRBD2
TGCGCCAGCAGCTTGGACGGGGGGTCTAGCAATCAGCCCCAGCATTTT CASSLDGGSSNQPQHF TRBV5-1 - TRBJ1-5 -
TGCAGTGCTCCCGGTGAAGCTTTCTTT CSAPGEAFF TRBV20-1 - TRBJ1-1 -
TGTGCCAGCAGCCAAGTGGCCCTAGCGGGGATCGGCGAGCAGTACTTC CASSQVALAGIGEQYF TRBV14 - TRBJ2-7 TRBD2
TGTGCCAGCAGCCACCCGGGACAGTTCCACACCTTC CASSHPGQFHTF TRBV14 - TRBJ1-2 TRBD1
TGTGCCAGCAGCGTCCAGGGTCACACTGAAGCTTTCTTT CASSVQGHTEAFF TRBV9 - TRBJ1-1 -
TGTGCCAGCTTCGGACTTGACAATGAGCAGTTCTTC CASFGLDNEQFF TRBV25-1 - TRBJ2-1 -
TGTGCCAGTACTAAAACTACAGGGTCGTACGAGCAGTACTTC CASTKTTGSYEQYF TRBV19 - TRBJ2-7 -
TGTGCCAGCAGCGGGGGACTAAACGACCTTCTTTACGAGCAGTACTTC CASSGGLNDLLYEQYF TRBV5-4 - TRBJ2-7 TRBD2
TGTGCCAGCAGCTTAGGGGGGGGGTCCTACGAGCAGTACTTC CASSLGGGSYEQYF TRBV11-2 - TRBJ2-7 TRBD2
TGTGCCAGCAGCTCCCCCGGGACAGGGACTCAAGAGACCCAGTACTTC CASSSPGTGTQETQYF TRBV7-6 - TRBJ2-5 TRBD1
TGCGCCAGCAGCTTGGTTCCAGGAGAGCAGTACTTC CASSLVPGEQYF TRBV5-1 - TRBJ2-7 -
TGTGCCAGCAGAGCGGACGCCGGGAACACTGAAGCTTTCTTT CASRADAGNTEAFF TRBV2 - TRBJ1-1 -
TGCGCCAGCAGCTTGATTTCCGGGAACAATGAGCAGTTCTTC CASSLISGNNEQFF TRBV5-1 - TRBJ2-1 -
TGTGCCAGCAGTGAAGCGCCGGGGACAGGCCACGAGCAGTACTTC CASSEAPGTGHEQYF TRBV6-1 - TRBJ2-7 TRBD1